A selection of T cell receptor beta chains follows, all from one sample in a study of CD8 T cells in Susac syndrome. TCRdb fed the immunoSEQ multiplex PCR reads into MiXCR, producing one record per CDR3 protein. The table lists some 250,000 distinct CDR3 sequences, 90% to 96% of them singletons. Sequencing was performed on CD4+ T cells from PBMCs. These receptors all come from a human donor with Susac syndrome. CDR3s include the opening cysteine and the closing phenylalanine or tryptophan. The order of the fields is J gene, D gene, V gene, clone size, CDR3 protein, CDR3 DNA. The D gene is left open where the match is weak. Rows may omit the clone size; those that give it use once, few, many or a size class.

TRBJ1-4,NA,TRBV12-3/TRBV12-4,NA,CATTRPGTNEKLFF,TGTGCCACCACCCGTCCGGGTACTAATGAAAAACTGTTTTTT
TRBJ2-7,NA,TRBV28,NA,CASSTGPDPQYF,TGTGCCAGCAGTACCGGACCGGACCCGCAGTACTTC
TRBJ1-3,NA,TRBV28,NA,CASEIQGKRNTIYF,TGTGCCAGCGAAATCCAGGGGAAGAGGAACACCATATATTTT
TRBJ2-5,NA,TRBV29-1,NA,CSVEENQETQYF,TGCAGCGTTGAAGAAAACCAAGAGACCCAGTACTTC
TRBJ2-7,TRBD2,TRBV20-1,once,CSARGTSGNVYEQYF,TGCAGTGCTAGAGGGACTAGCGGGAATGTCTACGAGCAGTACTTC
TRBJ2-1,NA,TRBV20-1,NA,CSAPGSKNEQFF,TGCAGTGCCCCGGGCAGTAAGAATGAGCAGTTCTTC
TRBJ1-2,TRBD1,TRBV20-1,NA,CSAERSRDRLWDYGYTF,TGCAGTGCGGAACGGTCCCGGGACAGATTATGGGACTATGGCTACACCTTC
TRBJ1-2,NA,TRBV20-1,NA,CSASGTLNYGYTF,TGCAGTGCTAGTGGCACGCTTAACTATGGCTACACCTTC
TRBJ1-5,NA,TRBV19,NA,CASQYSGQPQHF,TGTGCCAGCCAGTATTCGGGCCAGCCCCAGCATTTT
TRBJ2-7,TRBD1,TRBV28,NA,CASIPQGASVYEQYF,TGTGCCAGCATCCCACAGGGGGCCTCGGTCTACGAGCAGTACTTC
TRBJ2-5,TRBD2,TRBV20-1,NA,CSARGRREGQETQYF,TGCAGTGCTAGAGGTCGGCGGGAGGGCCAAGAGACCCAGTACTTC
TRBJ2-2,TRBD1,TRBV2,NA,CASRGQGTLTGELFF,TGTGCCAGCAGGGGACAGGGCACCTTGACCGGGGAGCTGTTTTTT
TRBJ2-5,NA,TRBV19,NA,CASSRDSFQETQYF,TGTGCCAGTAGCCGGGACTCATTTCAAGAGACCCAGTACTTC
TRBJ2-1,NA,TRBV4-1,once,CASSQDTSGRAFF,TGCGCCAGCAGCCAAGATACGAGCGGCCGGGCGTTCTTC
TRBJ1-5,NA,TRBV15,NA,CATSRTDVRYQPQHF,TGTGCCACCAGCAGAACGGACGTGAGGTATCAGCCCCAGCATTTT
TRBJ2-5,NA,TRBV28,NA,CASSLLVAIETQYF,TGTGCCAGCAGTCTCTTGGTCGCGATTGAGACCCAGTACTTC